These T cell receptor beta chains were read from a single sample in a study of identical twins. TCRdb re-called the 5' RACE reads with MiXCR, one entry per CDR3 protein. The sample includes about 520,000 distinct CDR3 sequences, about 20% of them seen just once. Separately, the same data were catalogued under a study of T cells expressing NK-cell markers.

The sample was CD4+ T cells sorted from blood. Receptors were obtained from a woman under 30 in good health. The CDR3 runs from the conserved cysteine through the conserved F or W. Fields, in order: V gene, J gene, D gene, clone size, CDR3 DNA, CDR3 protein. A D gene is named only where the DNA matches it firmly. Clone size, where shown, is once, few, many, or a class for clones that have expanded.

V gene: TRBV20-1; J gene: TRBJ1-2; D gene: TRBD1; clone size: -; CDR3 DNA: TGCAGTGCTAGGGGGACAGGGTTTAACTATGGCTACACCTTC; CDR3 protein: CSARGTGFNYGYTF
V gene: TRBV10-3; J gene: TRBJ2-1; D gene: TRBD1; clone size: -; CDR3 DNA: TGTGCCATCAGTCAGGACAGGGGGGGTCTCCCCGAGCAGTTCTTC; CDR3 protein: CAISQDRGGLPEQFF
V gene: TRBV6-5; J gene: TRBJ1-2; D gene: TRBD1; clone size: -; CDR3 DNA: TGTGCCAGCAGTTCGTACAGGGGAACAAACTATGGCTACACCTTC; CDR3 protein: CASSSYRGTNYGYTF
V gene: TRBV20-1; J gene: TRBJ2-7; D gene: -; clone size: -; CDR3 DNA: TGCAGTGCTCCCCGGCCAGGGTCCTACGAGCAGTACTTC; CDR3 protein: CSAPRPGSYEQYF
V gene: TRBV20-1; J gene: TRBJ1-1; D gene: -; clone size: few; CDR3 DNA: TGCAGTGCCGGTCGGACAGACAGCACTGAAGCTTTCTTT; CDR3 protein: CSAGRTDSTEAFF
V gene: TRBV20-1; J gene: TRBJ2-2; D gene: TRBD1; clone size: -; CDR3 DNA: TGCAGTGCTAGAGATCGAGGGAGACAGGGCACTTGGGCGAACACCGGGGAGCTGTTTTTT; CDR3 protein: CSARDRGRQGTWANTGELFF
V gene: TRBV5-1; J gene: TRBJ1-1; D gene: -; clone size: many; CDR3 DNA: TGCGCCAGCAGCTTGGAAGGTGGTGACAGGGCTTTCTTT; CDR3 protein: CASSLEGGDRAFF
V gene: TRBV12-3/TRBV12-4; J gene: TRBJ2-2; D gene: -; clone size: few; CDR3 DNA: TGTGCCAGCAGTTTAATGGGGTTAAATGGCGGGGAGCTGTTTTTT; CDR3 protein: CASSLMGLNGGELFF
V gene: TRBV20-1; J gene: TRBJ2-1; D gene: -; clone size: few; CDR3 DNA: TGCAGTGCCACGCGTGTGGGCGGTAGCTCCTACAATGAGCAGTTCTTC; CDR3 protein: CSATRVGGSSYNEQFF
V gene: TRBV5-1; J gene: TRBJ2-3; D gene: -; clone size: -; CDR3 DNA: TGCGCCAGCAGCGAATGGGGAAGGGATACGCAGTATTTT; CDR3 protein: CASSEWGRDTQYF